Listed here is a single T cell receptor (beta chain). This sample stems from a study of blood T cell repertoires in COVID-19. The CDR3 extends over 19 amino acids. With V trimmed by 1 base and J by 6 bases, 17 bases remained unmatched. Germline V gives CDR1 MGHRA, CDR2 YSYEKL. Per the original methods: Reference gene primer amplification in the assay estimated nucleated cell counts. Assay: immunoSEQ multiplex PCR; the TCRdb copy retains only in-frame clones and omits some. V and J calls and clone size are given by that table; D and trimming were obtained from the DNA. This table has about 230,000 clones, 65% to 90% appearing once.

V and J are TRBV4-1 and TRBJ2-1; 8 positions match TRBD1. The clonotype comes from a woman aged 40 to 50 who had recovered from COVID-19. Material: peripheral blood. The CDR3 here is CASSQGEFRDRLGANEQFF. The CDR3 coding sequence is TGCGCCAGCAGCCAAGGAGAGTTCCGGGACAGGTTAGGGGCCAATGAGCAGTTCTTC.